The clone carrying this TCR beta chain was recorded a few times. This CDR3 region has 12 residues. With V trimmed by 5 bases and J by 10 bases, 3 bases remained unmatched. The germline V gene has CDR1 SEHNR and CDR2 FQNEAQ (reference sequence). TCRdb reanalysed the 5' RACE reads using MiXCR and keeps one entry per CDR3 protein. The table includes around 110,000 distinct CDR3 sequences, 10% to 15% detected once. The sample originates from a study of spatial heterogeneity in lung cancer. The time point denotes: blood at routine non-recurrence follow-up after resection. Unsorted whole RNA of tumor, nontumor lung or frozen PBMC was sequenced.

This TCR came from a male donor with early-stage non-small cell lung cancer. This specimen was PBMCs, taken at follow-up. This chain uses TRBV7-9 with TRBJ1-4, with 8 bases identical to TRBD1. CDR3 amino acids: CASSPTGGKLFF. CDR3 sequence (DNA): TGTGCCAGCAGCCCAACAGGGGGAAAACTGTTTTTT. Full variable domain (remainder filled in from reference TRBV7-9 and TRBJ1-4): DTGVSQNPRHKITKRGQNVTFRCDPISEHNRLYWYRQTLGQGPEFLTYFQNEAQLEKSRLLSDRFSAERPKGSFSTLEIQRTEQGDSAMYLCASSPTGGKLFFGSGTQLSVL.